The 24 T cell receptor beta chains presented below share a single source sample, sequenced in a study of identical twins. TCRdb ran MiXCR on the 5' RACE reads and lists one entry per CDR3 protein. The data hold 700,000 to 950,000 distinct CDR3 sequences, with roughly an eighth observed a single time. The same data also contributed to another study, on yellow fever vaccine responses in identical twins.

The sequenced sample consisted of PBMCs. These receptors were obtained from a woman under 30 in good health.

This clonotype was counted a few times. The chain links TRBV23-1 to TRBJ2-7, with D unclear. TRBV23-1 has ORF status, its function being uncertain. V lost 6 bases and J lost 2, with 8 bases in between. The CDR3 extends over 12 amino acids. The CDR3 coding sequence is TGCGCCAGCAGGACTTCAGCCTACGAGCAGTACTTC. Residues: CASRTSAYEQYF.

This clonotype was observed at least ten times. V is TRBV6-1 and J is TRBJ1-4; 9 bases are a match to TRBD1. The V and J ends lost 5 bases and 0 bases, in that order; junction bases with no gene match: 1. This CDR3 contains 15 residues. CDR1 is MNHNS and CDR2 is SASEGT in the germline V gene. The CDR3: CASSRQGATNEKLFF. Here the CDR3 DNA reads TGTGCCAGCAGTCGACAGGGGGCAACTAATGAAAAACTGTTTTTT.

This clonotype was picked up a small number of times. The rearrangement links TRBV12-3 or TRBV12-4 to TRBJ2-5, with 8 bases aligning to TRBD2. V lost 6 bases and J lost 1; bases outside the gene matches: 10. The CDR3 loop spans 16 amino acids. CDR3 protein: CASSPEGGLVQETQYF. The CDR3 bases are TGTGCCAGCAGCCCTGAAGGGGGACTAGTCCAAGAGACCCAGTACTTC.

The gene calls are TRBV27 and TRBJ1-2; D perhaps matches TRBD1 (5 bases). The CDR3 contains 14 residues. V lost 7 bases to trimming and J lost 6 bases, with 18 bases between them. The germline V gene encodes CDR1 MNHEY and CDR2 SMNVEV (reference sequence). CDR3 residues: CASKPTQGLDGYTF. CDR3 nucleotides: TGTGCCAGCAAGCCAACCCAGGGCCTAGATGGCTACACCTTC.

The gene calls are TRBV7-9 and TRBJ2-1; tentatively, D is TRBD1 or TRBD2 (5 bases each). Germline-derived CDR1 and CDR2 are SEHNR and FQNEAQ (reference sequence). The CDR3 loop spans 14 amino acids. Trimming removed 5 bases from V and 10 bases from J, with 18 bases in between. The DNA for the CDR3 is TGTGCCAGCAGCAAACCCCGGGACCTCGGGGAGCAGTTCTTC. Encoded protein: CASSKPRDLGEQFF.

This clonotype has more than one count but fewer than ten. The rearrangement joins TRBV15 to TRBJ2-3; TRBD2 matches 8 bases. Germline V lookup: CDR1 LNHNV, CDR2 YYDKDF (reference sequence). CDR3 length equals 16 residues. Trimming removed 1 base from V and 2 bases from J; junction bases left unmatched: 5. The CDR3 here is CATSRGPAGVTDTQYF. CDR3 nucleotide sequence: TGTGCCACCAGCAGAGGCCCAGCGGGGGTCACAGATACGCAGTATTTT.

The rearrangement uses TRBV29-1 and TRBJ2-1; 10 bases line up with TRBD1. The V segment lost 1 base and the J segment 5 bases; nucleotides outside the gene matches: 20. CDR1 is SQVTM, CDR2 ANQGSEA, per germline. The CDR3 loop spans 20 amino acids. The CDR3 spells CSVEVRPGTGATPGNNEQFF. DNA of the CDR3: TGCAGCGTTGAAGTCCGACCCGGGACAGGGGCCACTCCGGGCAACAATGAGCAGTTCTTC.

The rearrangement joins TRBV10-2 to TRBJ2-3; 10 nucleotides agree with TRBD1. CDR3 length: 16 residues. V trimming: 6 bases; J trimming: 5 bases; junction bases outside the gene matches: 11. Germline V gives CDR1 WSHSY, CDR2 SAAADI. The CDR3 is CASSQTGTGALDTQYF. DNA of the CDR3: TGCGCCAGCAGCCAAACCGGGACAGGGGCTTTAGATACGCAGTATTTT.

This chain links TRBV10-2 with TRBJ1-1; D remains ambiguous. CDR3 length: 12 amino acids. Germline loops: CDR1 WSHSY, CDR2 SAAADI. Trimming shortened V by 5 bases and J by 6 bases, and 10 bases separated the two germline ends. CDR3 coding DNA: TGCGCCAGCAGTTCGAACGCGGCTGAAGCTTTCTTT. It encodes CASSSNAAEAFF.

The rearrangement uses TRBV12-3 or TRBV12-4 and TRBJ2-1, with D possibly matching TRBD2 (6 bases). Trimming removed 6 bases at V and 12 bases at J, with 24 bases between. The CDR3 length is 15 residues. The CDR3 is CASRPSGVLAEGQFF. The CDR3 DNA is TGTGCCAGCAGACCTTCGGGGGTGCTAGCCGAGGGGCAGTTCTTC.

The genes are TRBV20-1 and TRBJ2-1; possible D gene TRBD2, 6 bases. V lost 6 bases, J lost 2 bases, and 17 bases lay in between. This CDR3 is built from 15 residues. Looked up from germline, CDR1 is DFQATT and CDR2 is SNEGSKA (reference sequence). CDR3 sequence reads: CSALKTRRAYNEQFF. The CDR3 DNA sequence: TGCAGTGCCCTTAAGACTAGAAGGGCCTACAATGAGCAGTTCTTC.

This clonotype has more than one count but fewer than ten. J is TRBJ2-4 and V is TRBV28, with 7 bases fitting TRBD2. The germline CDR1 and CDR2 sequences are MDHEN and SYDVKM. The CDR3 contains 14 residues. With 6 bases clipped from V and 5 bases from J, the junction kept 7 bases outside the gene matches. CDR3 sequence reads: CASRGSGNENIQYF. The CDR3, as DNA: TGTGCCAGCAGAGGGAGCGGGAACGAAAACATTCAGTACTTC.

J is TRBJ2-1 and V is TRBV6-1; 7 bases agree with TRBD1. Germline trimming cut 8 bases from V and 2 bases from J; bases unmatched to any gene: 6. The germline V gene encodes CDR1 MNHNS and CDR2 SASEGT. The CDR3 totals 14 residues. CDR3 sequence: CASQGERTYNEQFF. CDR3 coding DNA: TGTGCCAGCCAGGGGGAGCGCACCTACAATGAGCAGTTCTTC.

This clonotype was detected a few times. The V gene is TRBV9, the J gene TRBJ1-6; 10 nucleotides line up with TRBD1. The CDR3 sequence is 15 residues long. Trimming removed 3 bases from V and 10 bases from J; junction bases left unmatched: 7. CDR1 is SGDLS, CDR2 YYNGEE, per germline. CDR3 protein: CASSASGTGASPLHF. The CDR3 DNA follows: TGTGCCAGCAGCGCCTCCGGGACAGGGGCCTCACCCCTCCACTTT. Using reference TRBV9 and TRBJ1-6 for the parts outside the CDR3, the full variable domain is DSGVTQTPKHLITATGQRVTLRCSPRSGDLSVYWYQQSLDQGLQFLIQYYNGEERAKGNILERFSAQQFPDLHSELNLSSLELGDSALYFCASSASGTGASPLHFGNGTRLTVT.

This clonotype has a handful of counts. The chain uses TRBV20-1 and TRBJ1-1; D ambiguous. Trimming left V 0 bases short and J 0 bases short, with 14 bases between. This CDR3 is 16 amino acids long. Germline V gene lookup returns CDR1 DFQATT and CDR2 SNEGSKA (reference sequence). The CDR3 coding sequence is TGCAGTGCTAGAGATTTGGAGACGGGGATGAACACTGAAGCTTTCTTT. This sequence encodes CSARDLETGMNTEAFF.

CDR3 in amino acids: CASSLLRIPGHPNTEAFF. The CDR3 DNA reads TGTGCCAGCAGCCTTCTGCGAATCCCGGGACACCCTAACACTGAAGCTTTCTTT. This rearrangement joins TRBV4-2 to TRBJ1-1; D is perhaps TRBD1 (6 bases). V shed 4 bases and J shed 2 bases, with 23 bases lying between them. This CDR3 has 18 residues. Per germline, CDR1 LGHNA and CDR2 YNFKEQ.

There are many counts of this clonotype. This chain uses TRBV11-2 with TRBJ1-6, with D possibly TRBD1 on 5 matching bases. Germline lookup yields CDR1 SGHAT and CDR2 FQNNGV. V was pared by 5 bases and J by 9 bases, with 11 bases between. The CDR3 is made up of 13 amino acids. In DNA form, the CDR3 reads TGTGCCAGCAGCCTAAGGGGTTTTTCACCCCTCCACTTT. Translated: CASSLRGFSPLHF.

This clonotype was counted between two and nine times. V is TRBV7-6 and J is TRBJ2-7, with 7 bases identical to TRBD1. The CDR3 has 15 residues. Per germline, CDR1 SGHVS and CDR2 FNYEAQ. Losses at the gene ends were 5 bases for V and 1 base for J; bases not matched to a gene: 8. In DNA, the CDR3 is TGTGCCAGCAGCCGGACAGGAAGGAGTTCCTACGAGCAGTACGTC. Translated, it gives CASSRTGRSSYEQYV.

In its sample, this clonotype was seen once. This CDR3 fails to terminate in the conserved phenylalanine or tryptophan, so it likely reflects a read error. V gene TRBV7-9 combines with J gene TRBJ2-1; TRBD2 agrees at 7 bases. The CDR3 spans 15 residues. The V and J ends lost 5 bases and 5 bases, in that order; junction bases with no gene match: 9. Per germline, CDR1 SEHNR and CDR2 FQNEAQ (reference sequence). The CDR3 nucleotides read TGTGCCAGCAGCCTGCGGGAGCTCGGGAACAATGAGCAGTTCCTC. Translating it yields CASSLRELGNNEQFL.

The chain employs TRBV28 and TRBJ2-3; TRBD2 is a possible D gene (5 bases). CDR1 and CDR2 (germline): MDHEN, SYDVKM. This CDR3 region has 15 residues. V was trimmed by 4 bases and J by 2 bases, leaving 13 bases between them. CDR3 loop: CASSYYRGPTDTQYF. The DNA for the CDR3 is TGTGCCAGCAGTTACTACCGCGGGCCCACAGATACGCAGTATTTT.

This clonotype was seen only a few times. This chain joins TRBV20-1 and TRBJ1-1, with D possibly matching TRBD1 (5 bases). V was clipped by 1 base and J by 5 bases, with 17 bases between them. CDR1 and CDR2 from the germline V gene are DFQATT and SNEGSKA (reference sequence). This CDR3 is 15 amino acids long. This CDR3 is CSARGPGIRRTEAFF. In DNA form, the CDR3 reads TGCAGTGCTAGAGGGCCAGGGATCCGGCGGACTGAAGCTTTCTTT.

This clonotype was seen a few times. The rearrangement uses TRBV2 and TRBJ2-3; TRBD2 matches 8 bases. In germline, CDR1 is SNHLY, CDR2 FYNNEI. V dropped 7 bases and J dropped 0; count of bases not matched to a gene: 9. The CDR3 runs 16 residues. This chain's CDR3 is CASTLSGGTSTDTQYF. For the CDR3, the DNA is TGTGCCAGCACCCTGTCGGGAGGGACTAGCACAGATACGCAGTATTTT.

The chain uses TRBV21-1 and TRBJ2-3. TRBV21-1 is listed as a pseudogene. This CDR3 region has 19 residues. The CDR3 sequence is CASSKALTQSGSSTDTQYF. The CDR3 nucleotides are TGTGCCAGCAGCAAAGCCCTTACCCAGAGCGGTTCTAGCACAGATACGCAGTATTTT.

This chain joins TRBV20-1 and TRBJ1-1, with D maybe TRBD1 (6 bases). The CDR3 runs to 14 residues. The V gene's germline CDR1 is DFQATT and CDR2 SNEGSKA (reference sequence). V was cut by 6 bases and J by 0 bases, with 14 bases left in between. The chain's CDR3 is CSAPGGGMNTEAFF. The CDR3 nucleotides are TGCAGTGCCCCCGGGGGGGGCATGAACACTGAAGCTTTCTTT.